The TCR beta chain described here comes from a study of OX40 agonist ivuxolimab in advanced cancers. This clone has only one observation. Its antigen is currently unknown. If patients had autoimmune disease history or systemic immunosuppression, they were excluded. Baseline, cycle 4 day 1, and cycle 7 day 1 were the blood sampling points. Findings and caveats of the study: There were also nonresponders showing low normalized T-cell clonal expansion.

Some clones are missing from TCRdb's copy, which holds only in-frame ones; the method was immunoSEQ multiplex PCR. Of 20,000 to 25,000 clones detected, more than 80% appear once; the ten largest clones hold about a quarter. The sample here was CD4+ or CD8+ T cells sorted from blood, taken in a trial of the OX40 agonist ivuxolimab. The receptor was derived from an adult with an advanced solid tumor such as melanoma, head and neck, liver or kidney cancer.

The CDR3 DNA follows: TGTGCCAGCAGCGTTTTGCCGTCAGGCCCCGAGCAGTACTTC. Protein sequence: CASSVLPSGPEQYF. The chain recombines TRBV7-6 with TRBJ2-7; D remains unclear. CDR3 length equals 14 residues. In germline, CDR1 is SGHVS, CDR2 FNYEAQ. The V and J ends lost 5 bases and 6 bases respectively, with 17 bases between them.